This passage covers 17 T cell receptor beta chains from one sample sequenced in a study of cytomegalovirus exposure and HLA in healthy donors. The PCR ran on 60 Vbeta and 13 Jbeta primers. The data were produced by immunoSEQ multiplex PCR, yet TCRdb's version contains in-frame clones alone and is incomplete. The sample carries roughly 150,000 clones, around 73% recorded once. Source material: PBMCs. These TCRs come from a male donor in good health and CMV-seronegative.

The V and J genes are TRBV4-3 and TRBJ1-2; TRBD1 agrees at 7 bases. With V trimmed by 4 bases and J by 8 bases, 7 bases remained unmatched. The CDR3 is 13 amino acids. Germline CDR1 reads LGHNA; CDR2 reads YSLEER. The CDR3 nucleotides read TGCGCCAGCAGCCCGGAAGACAGGGACGGCTACACCTTC. It translates to CASSPEDRDGYTF.

This clone was seen once. The chain uses TRBV7-8 and TRBJ2-7; TRBD2 matches 10 bases. Germline V gene sequence: CDR1 SGHVS, CDR2 FQNEAQ. The CDR3 is made up of 16 amino acids. The junction had 11 bases not matched to a gene; V was cut back by 4 bases and J by 5 bases. The CDR3: CASSSKTSGRWNEQYF. CDR3 nucleotide sequence: TGTGCCAGCAGCTCGAAGACTAGCGGGCGTTGGAACGAGCAGTACTTC.

In the case of this clone: The sample has other DNA sequences that encode this CDR3 too. This sequence joins TRBV5-4 and TRBJ2-3, with a weak D call TRBD1 (6 bases). The CDR3 totals 16 residues. Trimming removed 3 bases from V and 2 bases from J, with 16 bases in between. The germline CDR1 and CDR2 sequences are SGHNT and YYREEE (reference sequence). Here the CDR3 reads CASSSPRGGVTDTQYF. As DNA, the CDR3 is TGTGCCAGCAGCTCCCCCAGGGGTGGGGTCACAGATACGCAGTATTTT.

The genes are TRBV30 and TRBJ1-5, with 9 positions matching TRBD1. This CDR3 contains 18 residues. Germline assignment: CDR1 GTSNPN and CDR2 SVGIG (reference sequence). V was clipped by 2 bases and J by 5 bases; unmatched bases: 16. In DNA form, the CDR3 reads TGTGCCTGGAGTACACCAGCATTAGGACAGGGGATGGATCAGCCCCAGCATTTT. This codes for CAWSTPALGQGMDQPQHF.

This rearrangement joins TRBV19 to TRBJ2-5, with TRBD1 as a possible D gene (5 bases). Trimming removed 10 bases from V and 5 bases from J, with 11 bases in between. CDR1 is LNHDA and CDR2 is SQIVND in the germline V gene (reference sequence). The CDR3 runs 11 residues. The DNA of the CDR3 is TGTGCCACCAGGGTGGGGGAGACCCAGTACTTC. Its protein is CATRVGETQYF.

This rearrangement joins TRBV19 to TRBJ2-2; 9 bases are a match to TRBD2. The germline CDR1 and CDR2 sequences are LNHDA and SQIVND (reference sequence). V trimming: 5 bases; J trimming: 4 bases; junction bases outside the gene matches: 5. This CDR3 has 15 residues. This chain's CDR3 is CASSLLAGRTGELFF. As DNA, the CDR3 is TGTGCCAGTAGTCTACTAGCGGGCCGCACCGGGGAGCTGTTTTTT.

The CDR3 loop reads CASSLSGTGGYEQYF. The CDR3 coding sequence is TGTGCCAGCTCACTCTCCGGGACAGGGGGCTACGAGCAGTACTTC. The V gene is TRBV18, the J gene TRBJ2-5, with 11 bases identical to TRBD1. The DNA matches TRBJ2-7 better at its end, which makes the J call doubtful. The CDR3 length is 15 residues. Germline V lookup: CDR1 KGHSH, CDR2 LQKENI.

The chain combines TRBV10-3 with TRBJ2-4; TRBD2 matches 14 bases. V lost 0 bases to trimming and J lost 9 bases; unmatched junction nucleotides: 7. The CDR3 is 17 residues long. The germline CDR1 and CDR2 sequences are ENHRY and SYGVKD. The CDR3 nucleotides are TGTGCCATCAGTGAGTCCGGACTAGCGGGAGGAGGGGGCATTCAGTACTTC. It yields the protein CAISESGLAGGGGIQYF.

This clone has more than one count but fewer than ten. The chain couples TRBV10-3 to TRBJ1-1; 9 bases agree with TRBD1. CDR1 and CDR2 from the germline V gene are ENHRY and SYGVKD. J was trimmed by 11 bases and V by 2 bases; bases with no gene match: 6. This CDR3 region has 13 residues. Here the CDR3 DNA reads TGTGCCATCAGTGAGGGACAGGGGAGGGACGCTTTCTTT. Translation gives CAISEGQGRDAFF.

This rearrangement joins TRBV18 to TRBJ2-2; the D gene is possibly TRBD1 (6 bases). Trimming left V 6 bases short and J 2 bases short, with 13 bases between. The CDR3 runs 15 residues. Germline V lookup: CDR1 KGHSH, CDR2 LQKENI. CDR3: CASSLDSPNTGELFF. As DNA, the CDR3 is TGTGCCAGCTCCCTGGACAGCCCCAACACCGGGGAGCTGTTTTTT.

The chain joins TRBV5-1 to TRBJ2-3, with 11 bases matching TRBD2. This CDR3 is built from 15 residues. Per germline, CDR1 SGHRS and CDR2 YFSETQ. Losses at the gene ends were 5 bases for V and 2 bases for J; bases not matched to a gene: 4. CDR3 in DNA: TGCGCCAGCAGACTAGCGGGGGAATCCACAGATACGCAGTATTTT. Its protein is CASRLAGESTDTQYF.

The V and J genes are TRBV5-4 and TRBJ2-3; 7 bases match TRBD1. With 1 base clipped from V and 1 base from J, the junction kept 3 bases outside the gene matches. This CDR3 region has 15 residues. Germline CDR1 is SGHNT and CDR2 is YYREEE (reference sequence). CDR3 protein: CASSLTGDGTDTQYF. The DNA of the CDR3 is TGTGCCAGCAGCTTGACAGGGGACGGCACAGATACGCAGTATTTT.

This clone was seen once. This chain uses TRBV6-1 with TRBJ1-2, with D tentatively TRBD1 (6 bases). The V end was cut by 4 bases, the J end by 4 bases, with 16 bases between. CDR1 and CDR2 (germline): MNHNS, SASEGT. The CDR3 is made up of 15 amino acids. CDR3 protein: CASSADVGGLYGYTF. The CDR3 coding sequence is TGTGCCAGCAGTGCCGACGTAGGGGGTCTCTATGGCTACACCTTC.

This clone was recorded only once. The chain couples TRBV6-6 to TRBJ2-1; tentative D call: TRBD2 (6 bases). Trimming removed 6 bases from V and 0 bases from J, with 12 bases in between. CDR3 length: 15 residues. The germline gives CDR1 MNHNY, CDR2 SVGAGI (reference sequence). The CDR3 sequence is CASSRSGPSYNEQFF. The CDR3 coding sequence is TGTGCCAGCAGCCGTAGCGGCCCCTCCTACAATGAGCAGTTCTTC.

The chain is built from TRBV29-1 and TRBJ2-1; 7 nucleotides agree with TRBD1. This CDR3 region has 11 residues. V lost 7 bases, J lost 6 bases, and 3 bases stayed unmatched. Germline CDR1 is SQVTM and CDR2 is ANQGSEA. The CDR3 DNA sequence: TGCAGCGCCAGACAGGGCAATGAGCAGTTCTTC. Protein: CSARQGNEQFF.

This clone was seen a single time. The rearrangement joins TRBV15 to TRBJ2-4; possibly TRBD2 for D (5 bases). This CDR3 comprises 12 residues. From germline, CDR1 is LNHNV and CDR2 YYDKDF (reference sequence). Trimming left V 3 bases short and J 5 bases short, with 5 bases between. The CDR3 sequence: CATSRGENIQYF. The CDR3 nucleotides read TGTGCCACCAGCAGGGGAGAAAACATTCAGTACTTC.

The CDR3 DNA reads as TGTGCCTCCCAAGGGGGTAGCGGGAGTATGGAGACCCAGTACTTC. It encodes CASQGGSGSMETQYF. The V gene is TRBV7-9, the J gene TRBJ2-5, with TRBD2 identical over 9 bases. V shed 11 bases, J shed 5 bases, and the junction held 15 bases outside the gene matches. CDR1 and CDR2 (germline): SEHNR, FQNEAQ (reference sequence). CDR3 length: 15 residues.